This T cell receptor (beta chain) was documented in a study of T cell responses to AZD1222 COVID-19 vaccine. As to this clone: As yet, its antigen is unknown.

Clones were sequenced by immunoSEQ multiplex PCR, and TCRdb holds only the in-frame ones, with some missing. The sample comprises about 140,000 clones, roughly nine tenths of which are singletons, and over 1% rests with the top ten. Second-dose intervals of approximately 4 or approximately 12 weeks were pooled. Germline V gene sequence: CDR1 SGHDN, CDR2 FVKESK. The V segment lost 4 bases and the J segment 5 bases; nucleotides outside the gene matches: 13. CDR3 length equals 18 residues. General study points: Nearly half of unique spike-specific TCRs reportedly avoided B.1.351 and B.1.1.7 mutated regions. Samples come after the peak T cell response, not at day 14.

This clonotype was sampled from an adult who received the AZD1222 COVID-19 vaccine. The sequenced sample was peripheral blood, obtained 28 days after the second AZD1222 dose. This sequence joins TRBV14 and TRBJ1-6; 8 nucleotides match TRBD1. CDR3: CASSPIFRDRPNNSPLHF. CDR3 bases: TGTGCCAGCAGCCCGATCTTCCGGGACAGGCCGAATAATTCACCCCTCCACTTT.